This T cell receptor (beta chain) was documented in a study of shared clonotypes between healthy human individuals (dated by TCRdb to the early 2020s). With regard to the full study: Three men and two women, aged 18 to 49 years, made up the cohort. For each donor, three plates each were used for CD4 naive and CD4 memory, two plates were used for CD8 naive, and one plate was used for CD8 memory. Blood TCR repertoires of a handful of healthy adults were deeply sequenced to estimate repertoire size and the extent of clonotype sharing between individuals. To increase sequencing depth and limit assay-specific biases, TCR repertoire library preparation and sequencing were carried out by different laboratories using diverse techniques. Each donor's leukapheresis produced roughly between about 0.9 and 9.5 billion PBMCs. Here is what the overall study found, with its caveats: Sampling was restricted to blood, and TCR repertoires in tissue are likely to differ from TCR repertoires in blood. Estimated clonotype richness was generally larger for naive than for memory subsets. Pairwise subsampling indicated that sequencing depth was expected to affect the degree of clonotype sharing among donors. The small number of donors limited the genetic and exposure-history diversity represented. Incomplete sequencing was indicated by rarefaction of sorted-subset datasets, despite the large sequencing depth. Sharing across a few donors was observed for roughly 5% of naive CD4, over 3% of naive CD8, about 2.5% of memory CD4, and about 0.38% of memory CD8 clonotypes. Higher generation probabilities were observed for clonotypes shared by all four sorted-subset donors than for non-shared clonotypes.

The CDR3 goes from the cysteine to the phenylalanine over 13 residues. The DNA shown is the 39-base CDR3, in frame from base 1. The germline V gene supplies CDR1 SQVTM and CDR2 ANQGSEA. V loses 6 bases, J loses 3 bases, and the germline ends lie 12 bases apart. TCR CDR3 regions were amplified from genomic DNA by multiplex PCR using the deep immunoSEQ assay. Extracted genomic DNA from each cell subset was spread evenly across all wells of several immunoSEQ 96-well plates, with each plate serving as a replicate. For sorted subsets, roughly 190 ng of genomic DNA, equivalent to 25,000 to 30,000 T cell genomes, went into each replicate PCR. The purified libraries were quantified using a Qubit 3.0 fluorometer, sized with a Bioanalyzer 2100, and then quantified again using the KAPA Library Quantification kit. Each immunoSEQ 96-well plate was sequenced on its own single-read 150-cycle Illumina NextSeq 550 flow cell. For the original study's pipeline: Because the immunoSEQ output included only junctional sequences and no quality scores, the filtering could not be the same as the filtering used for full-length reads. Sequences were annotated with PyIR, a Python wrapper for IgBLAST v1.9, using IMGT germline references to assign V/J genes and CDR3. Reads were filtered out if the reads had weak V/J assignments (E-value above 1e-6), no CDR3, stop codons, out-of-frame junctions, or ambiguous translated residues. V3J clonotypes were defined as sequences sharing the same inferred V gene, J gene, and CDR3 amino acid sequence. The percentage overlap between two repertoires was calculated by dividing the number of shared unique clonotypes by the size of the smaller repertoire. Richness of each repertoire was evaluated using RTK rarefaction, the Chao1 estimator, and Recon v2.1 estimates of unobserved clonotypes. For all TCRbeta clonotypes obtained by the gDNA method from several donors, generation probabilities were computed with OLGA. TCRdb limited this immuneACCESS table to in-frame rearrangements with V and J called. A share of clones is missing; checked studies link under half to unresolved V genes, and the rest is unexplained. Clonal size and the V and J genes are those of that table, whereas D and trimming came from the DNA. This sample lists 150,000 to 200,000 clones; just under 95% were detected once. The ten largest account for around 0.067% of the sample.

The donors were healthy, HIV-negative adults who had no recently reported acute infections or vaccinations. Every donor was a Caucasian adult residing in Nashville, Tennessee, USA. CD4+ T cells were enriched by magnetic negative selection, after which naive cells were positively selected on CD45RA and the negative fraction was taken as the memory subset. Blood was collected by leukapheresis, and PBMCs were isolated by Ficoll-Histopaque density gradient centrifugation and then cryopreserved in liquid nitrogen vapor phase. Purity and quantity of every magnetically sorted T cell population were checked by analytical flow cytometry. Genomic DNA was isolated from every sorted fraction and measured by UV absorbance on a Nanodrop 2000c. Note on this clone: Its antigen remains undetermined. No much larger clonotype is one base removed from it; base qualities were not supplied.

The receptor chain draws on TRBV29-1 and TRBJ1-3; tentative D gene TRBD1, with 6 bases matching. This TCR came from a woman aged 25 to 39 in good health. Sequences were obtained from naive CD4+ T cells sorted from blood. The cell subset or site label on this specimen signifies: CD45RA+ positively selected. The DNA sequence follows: TGCAGCGTCGGACAGACTGGTGGAAACACCATATATTTT. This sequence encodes CSVGQTGGNTIYF.